This entry is about one TCR beta chain. Participants' reported clinical history set cohort assignment. This record comes from a study of blood T cell repertoires in COVID-19. Study details: The origin of the acute and convalescent COVID-19 samples was the United States, Italy and Spain.

The germline V gene encodes CDR1 MNHEY and CDR2 SVGAGI. The CDR3 totals 15 residues. The V and J ends lost 9 bases and 5 bases respectively, with 20 bases between them. Only in-frame clones appear in the TCRdb table, and some are missing; sequencing was by immunoSEQ multiplex PCR. The profile shows more than 200,000 clones, roughly 87% of them singletons. This chain joins TRBV6-5 and TRBJ2-1; D is ambiguous. The sequenced material came from PBMCs or T cells enriched from blood (not recorded which). The TCR comes from a woman in her thirties with acute COVID-19. CDR3 DNA: TGTGCCAGGTTGTTGGGTTCCAGGAATGACAATGAGCAGTTCTTC. It translates to CARLLGSRNDNEQFF.